This T cell receptor (beta chain) was profiled in a study of T cell responses to AZD1222 COVID-19 vaccine. Notes on this clone: Its specificity is unknown.

V was shortened by 1 base and J by 1 base, with 5 bases between the two germline ends. The germline gives CDR1 MGHRA, CDR2 YSYEKL. This CDR3 has 14 amino acids. Data came from immunoSEQ multiplex PCR; TCRdb stores just in-frame clones and leaves some out. The sample lists about 130,000 clones, under 90% occurring once. Overall study results and limits: The study reported that nearly half of spike-specific TCRs target unmutated variant regions. Donors, mostly white British, included more females; clonal diversity was possibly underestimated. Distributed over spike, vaccine-associated CD4 TCRs predominated at 160-218 and 743-854.

This receptor was obtained from an adult in good health. The sample here was peripheral blood, taken on day 0 of AZD1222 vaccination. V gene TRBV4-1 combines with J gene TRBJ1-5; no clear D. The chain's CDR3 is CASSQGLSNQPQHF. The CDR3 DNA is TGCGCCAGCAGCCAAGGGCTGAGCAATCAGCCCCAGCATTTT.